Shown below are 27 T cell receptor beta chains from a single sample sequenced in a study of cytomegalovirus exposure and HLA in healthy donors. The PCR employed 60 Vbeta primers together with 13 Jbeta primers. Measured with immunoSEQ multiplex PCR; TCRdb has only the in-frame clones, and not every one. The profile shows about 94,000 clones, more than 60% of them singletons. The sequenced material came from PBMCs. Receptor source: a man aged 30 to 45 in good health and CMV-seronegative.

The CDR3 DNA sequence: TGTGCCAGCAGTTCCCTGGACAGCTATGGCTACACCTTC. Its protein product is CASSSLDSYGYTF. The chain couples TRBV28 to TRBJ1-2; the D gene is possibly TRBD1 (6 bases). The CDR3 loop spans 13 amino acids. The germline V gene encodes CDR1 MDHEN and CDR2 SYDVKM. V dropped 4 bases and J dropped 4 bases, with 10 bases sitting between them.

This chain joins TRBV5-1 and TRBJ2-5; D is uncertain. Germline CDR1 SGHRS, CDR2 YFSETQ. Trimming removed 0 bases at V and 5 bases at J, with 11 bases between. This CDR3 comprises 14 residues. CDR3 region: CASSLGSIRETQYF. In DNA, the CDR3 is TGCGCCAGCAGCTTGGGGTCCATACGGGAGACCCAGTACTTC.

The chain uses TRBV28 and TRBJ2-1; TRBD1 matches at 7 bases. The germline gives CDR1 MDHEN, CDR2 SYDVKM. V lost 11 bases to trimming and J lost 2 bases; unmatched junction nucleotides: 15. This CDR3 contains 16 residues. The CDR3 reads CAYCSSTGRPYNEQFF. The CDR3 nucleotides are TGTGCCTACTGTTCATCGACAGGGCGCCCCTACAATGAGCAGTTCTTC.

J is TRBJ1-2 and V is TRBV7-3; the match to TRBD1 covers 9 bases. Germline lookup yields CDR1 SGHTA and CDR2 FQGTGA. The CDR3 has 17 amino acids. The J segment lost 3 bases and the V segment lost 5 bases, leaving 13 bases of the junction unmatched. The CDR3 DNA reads TGTGCCAGCAGCCCAACCCCGGGACAGGGCGGCGACTATGGCTACACCTTC. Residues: CASSPTPGQGGDYGYTF.

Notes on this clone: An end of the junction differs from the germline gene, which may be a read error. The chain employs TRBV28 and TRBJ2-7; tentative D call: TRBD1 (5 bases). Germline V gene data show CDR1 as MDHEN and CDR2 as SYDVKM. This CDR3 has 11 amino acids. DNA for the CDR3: TGTGCCAGCAGTTCCCCCCAGGGTATGAACTTC. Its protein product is CASSSPQGMNF.

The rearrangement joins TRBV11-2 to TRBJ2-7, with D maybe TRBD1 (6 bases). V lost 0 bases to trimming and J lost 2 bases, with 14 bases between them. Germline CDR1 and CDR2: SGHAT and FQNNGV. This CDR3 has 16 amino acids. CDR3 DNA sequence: TGTGCCAGCAGCTTAGACTACAGGGAAGGGGCCTACGAGCAGTACTTC. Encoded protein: CASSLDYREGAYEQYF.

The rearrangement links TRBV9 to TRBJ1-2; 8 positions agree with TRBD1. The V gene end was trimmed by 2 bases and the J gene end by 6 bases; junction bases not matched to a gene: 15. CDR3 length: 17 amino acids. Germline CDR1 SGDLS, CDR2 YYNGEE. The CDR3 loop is CASSVKILGTGLNGYTF. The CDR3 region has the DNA TGTGCCAGCAGCGTCAAAATATTAGGGACAGGACTCAATGGCTACACCTTC.

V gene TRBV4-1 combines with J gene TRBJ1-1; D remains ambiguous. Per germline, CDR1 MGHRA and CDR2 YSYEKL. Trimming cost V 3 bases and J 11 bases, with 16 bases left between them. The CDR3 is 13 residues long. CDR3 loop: CASSQSVPLLAFF. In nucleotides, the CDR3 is TGCGCCAGCAGCCAGTCCGTGCCACTCCTGGCTTTCTTT.

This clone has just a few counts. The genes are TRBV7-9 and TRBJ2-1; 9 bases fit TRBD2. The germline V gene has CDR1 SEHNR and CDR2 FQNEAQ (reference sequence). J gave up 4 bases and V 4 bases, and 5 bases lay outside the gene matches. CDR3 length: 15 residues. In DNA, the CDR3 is TGTGCCAGCAGCTCGTTAGCGGGGGCTTACAATGAGCAGTTCTTC. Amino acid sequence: CASSSLAGAYNEQFF. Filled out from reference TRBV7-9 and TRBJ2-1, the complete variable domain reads DTGVSQNPRHKITKRGQNVTFRCDPISEHNRLYWYRQTLGQGPEFLTYFQNEAQLEKSRLLSDRFSAERPKGSFSTLEIQRTEQGDSAMYLCASSSLAGAYNEQFFGPGTRLTVL.

The CDR3 reads CASSSHRGYNEQFF. The CDR3 nucleotides are TGTGCCAGCAGCTCCCATCGGGGTTACAATGAGCAGTTCTTC. The chain is built from TRBV11-2 and TRBJ2-1; perhaps TRBD2 as D (5 bases). V was clipped by 4 bases and J by 4 bases, with 11 bases between them. The CDR3 spans 14 residues. Germline-derived CDR1 and CDR2 are SGHAT and FQNNGV.

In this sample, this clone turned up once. The CDR3 DNA reads TGCGCCAGCAGCCAATTGGTAGCGGGGGGGCCGGGGGAAGAGACCCAGTACTTC. It translates to CASSQLVAGGPGEETQYF. J is TRBJ2-5 and V is TRBV4-1, with 11 bases matching TRBD2. The CDR3 length is 18 residues. Germline V gene sequence: CDR1 MGHRA, CDR2 YSYEKL. V lost 2 bases, J lost 3 bases, and 11 bases stayed unmatched.

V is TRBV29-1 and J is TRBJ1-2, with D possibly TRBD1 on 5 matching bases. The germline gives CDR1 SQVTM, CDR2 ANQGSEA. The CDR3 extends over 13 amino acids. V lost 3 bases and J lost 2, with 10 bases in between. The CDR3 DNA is TGCAGCGTTGATCAGGACACGAACTATGGCTACACCTTC. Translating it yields CSVDQDTNYGYTF.

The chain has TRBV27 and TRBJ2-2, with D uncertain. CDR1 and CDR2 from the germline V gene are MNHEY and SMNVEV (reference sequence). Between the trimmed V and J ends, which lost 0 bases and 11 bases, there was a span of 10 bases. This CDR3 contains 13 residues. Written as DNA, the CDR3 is TGTGCCAGCAGTTTATCGGGCCGGCAAGAGCTGTTTTTT. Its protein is CASSLSGRQELFF.

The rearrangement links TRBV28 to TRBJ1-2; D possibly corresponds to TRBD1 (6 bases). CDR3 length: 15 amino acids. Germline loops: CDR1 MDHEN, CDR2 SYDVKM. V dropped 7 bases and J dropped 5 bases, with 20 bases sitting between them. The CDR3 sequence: CASTSRGQGPYGYTF. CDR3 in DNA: TGTGCCAGCACCTCCCGAGGTCAGGGGCCGTATGGCTACACCTTC.

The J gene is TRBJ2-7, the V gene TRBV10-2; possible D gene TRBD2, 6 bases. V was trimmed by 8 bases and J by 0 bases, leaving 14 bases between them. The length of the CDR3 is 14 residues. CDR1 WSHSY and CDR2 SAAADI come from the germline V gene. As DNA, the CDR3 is TGCGCCAGCTGCCTTGGCGGGAACTCCTACGAGCAGTACTTC. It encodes CASCLGGNSYEQYF.

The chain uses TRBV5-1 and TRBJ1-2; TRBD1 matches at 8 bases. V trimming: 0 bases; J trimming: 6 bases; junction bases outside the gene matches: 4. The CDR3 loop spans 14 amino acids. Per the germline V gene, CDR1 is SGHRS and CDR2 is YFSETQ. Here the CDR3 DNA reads TGCGCCAGCAGCTTGGCCTCACAGGGGGATGGCTACACCTTC. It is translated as CASSLASQGDGYTF. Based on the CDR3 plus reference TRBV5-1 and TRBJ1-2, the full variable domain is KAGVTQTPRYLIKTRGQQVTLSCSPISGHRSVSWYQQTPGQGLQFLFEYFSETQRNKGNFPGRFSGRQFSNSRSEMNVSTLELGDSALYLCASSLASQGDGYTFGSGTRLTVV.

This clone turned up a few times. DNA for the CDR3: TGTGCCAGCAGCCCCGGACAGGGGTACGAGCAGTACTTC. Translated, it gives CASSPGQGYEQYF. This chain joins TRBV7-9 and TRBJ2-7, with 9 bases fitting TRBD1. Germline V gene lookup returns CDR1 SEHNR and CDR2 FQNEAQ (reference sequence). With V trimmed by 5 bases and J by 4 bases, 3 bases remained unmatched. The CDR3 spans 13 residues.

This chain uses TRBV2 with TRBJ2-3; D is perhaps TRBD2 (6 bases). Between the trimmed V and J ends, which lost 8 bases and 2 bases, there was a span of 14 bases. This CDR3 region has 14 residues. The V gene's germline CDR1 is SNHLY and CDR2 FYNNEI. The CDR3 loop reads CASLRDSNTDTQYF. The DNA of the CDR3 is TGTGCCAGCCTCCGGGACTCAAACACAGATACGCAGTATTTT.

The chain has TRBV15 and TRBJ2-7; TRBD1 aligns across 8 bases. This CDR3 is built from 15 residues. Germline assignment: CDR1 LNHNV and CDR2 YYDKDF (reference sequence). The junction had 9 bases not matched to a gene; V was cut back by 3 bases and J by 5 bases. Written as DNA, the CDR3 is TGTGCCACCAGCAGGCTGGACAGGGTCATCGACGAGCAGTACTTC. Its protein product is CATSRLDRVIDEQYF.

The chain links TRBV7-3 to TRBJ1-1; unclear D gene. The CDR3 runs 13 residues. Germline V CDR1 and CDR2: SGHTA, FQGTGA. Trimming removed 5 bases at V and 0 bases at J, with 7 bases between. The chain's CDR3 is CASSRDLNTEAFF. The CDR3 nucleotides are TGTGCCAGCAGCAGAGATCTGAACACTGAAGCTTTCTTT.

CDR3 sequence reads: CASTLGLAGVGETQYF. The DNA for the CDR3 is TGTGCCAGCACCCTGGGACTAGCGGGAGTAGGGGAGACCCAGTACTTC. This chain links TRBV6-6 with TRBJ2-5, with TRBD2 identical over 14 bases. Germline-derived CDR1 and CDR2 are MNHNY and SVGAGI (reference sequence). There are 16 residues in the CDR3. The ends lost 7 bases at V and 5 bases at J; junction bases unmatched: 9.

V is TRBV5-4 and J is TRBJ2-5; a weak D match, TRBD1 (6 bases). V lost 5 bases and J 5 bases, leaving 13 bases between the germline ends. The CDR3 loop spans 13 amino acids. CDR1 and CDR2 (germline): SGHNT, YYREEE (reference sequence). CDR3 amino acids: CASRSSGAETQYF. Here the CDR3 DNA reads TGTGCCAGCAGGTCGTCAGGGGCGGAGACCCAGTACTTC.

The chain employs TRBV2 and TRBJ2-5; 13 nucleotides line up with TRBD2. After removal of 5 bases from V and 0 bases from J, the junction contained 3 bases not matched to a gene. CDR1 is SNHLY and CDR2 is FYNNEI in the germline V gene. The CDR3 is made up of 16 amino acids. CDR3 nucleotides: TGTGCCAGCAGTCTTGGACTAGCGGGAGACCAAGAGACCCAGTACTTC. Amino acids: CASSLGLAGDQETQYF.

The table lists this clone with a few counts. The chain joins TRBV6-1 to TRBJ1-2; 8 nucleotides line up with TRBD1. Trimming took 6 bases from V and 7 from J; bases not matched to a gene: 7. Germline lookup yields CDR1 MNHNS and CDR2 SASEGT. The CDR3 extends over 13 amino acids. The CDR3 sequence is CASSRQGWSGYTF. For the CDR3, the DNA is TGTGCCAGCAGCAGACAGGGGTGGAGTGGCTACACCTTC.

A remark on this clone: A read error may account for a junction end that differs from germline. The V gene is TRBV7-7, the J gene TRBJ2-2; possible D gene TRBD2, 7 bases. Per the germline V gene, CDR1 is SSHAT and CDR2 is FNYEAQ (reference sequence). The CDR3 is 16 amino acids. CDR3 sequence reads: CASSLSTGGLTGELFF. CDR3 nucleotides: TGTGCTAGCAGCTTATCAACCGGGGGGCTCACCGGGGAGCTGTTTTTT.

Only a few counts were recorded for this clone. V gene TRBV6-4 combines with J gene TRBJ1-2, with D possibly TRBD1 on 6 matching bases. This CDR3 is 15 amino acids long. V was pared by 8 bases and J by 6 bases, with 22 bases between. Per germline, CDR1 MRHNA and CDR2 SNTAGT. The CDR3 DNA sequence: TGTGCCAGCCTCCCCGAGGGGGGGGCAATAGATGGCTACACCTTC. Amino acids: CASLPEGGAIDGYTF.

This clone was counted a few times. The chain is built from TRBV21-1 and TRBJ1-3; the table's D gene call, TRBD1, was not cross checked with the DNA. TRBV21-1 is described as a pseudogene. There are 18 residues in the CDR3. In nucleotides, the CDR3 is TGTGCCAGCAGCAAAGTTGACAGGGCTGCCGACTCTGGAAACACCATATATTTT. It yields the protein CASSKVDRAADSGNTIYF.